This T cell receptor (beta chain) originates from a study of PD-L1 blockade in urothelial cancer (dated by TCRdb to the late 2010s). Study-level background: Every patient began therapy at some point between 2013 and 2015 and was given atezolizumab 1,200 mg intravenously every 3 weeks. About 90% of the roughly 29 patients were identified as males with urothelial cancer of bladder origin, and a prior smoking history was reported by 18 of 29 patients. Patients had an ECOG performance status of 0 or 1 and had received between 0 and 3 prior chemotherapy regimens. Blood samples were analyzed at 3 weeks after treatment start (second dose) and at 6 weeks after treatment start. Blood samples gave a median of about 130,000 T cells and roughly 83,000 unique TCRs, with a median clonality of 0.080. The study, an exploratory multi-omic analysis, examined somatic, immune and clinical correlates of response to PD-L1 blockade with atezolizumab in urothelial cancer. Pretreatment tumor samples and matched peripheral blood, collected serially before and after atezolizumab treatment, underwent TCR sequencing. Durable clinical benefit was defined as progression-free survival longer than 6 months, and TCR features were also tested against progression-free and overall survival. In the same patients, whole exome sequencing and RNA sequencing of pretreatment tumors were performed in addition to TCR sequencing. Nine patients achieved durable clinical benefit and some 21 did not. Just over 28 patients had pretreatment blood TCR-seq, about 24 had at least one posttreatment blood collection, and about 24 had tumor TCR-seq. General conclusions and limits of the study: Improved progression-free and overall survival was found to be associated with pretreatment peripheral blood TCR clonality below the median. Because the sample size was small (n ≈ 27) and many exploratory analyses were performed, the results are intended to be hypothesis-generating. Greater expansion of tumor-associated TCR clones in peripheral blood 3 weeks after the start of treatment was observed in patients with durable benefit (n of about 20, p = 0.022).

Synthetic TCR analog templates were spiked into each PCR so that absolute template abundance could be estimated from read counts. The immunoSEQ assay used bias-controlled V and J gene primers to amplify TCRbeta CDR3 regions from genomic DNA. Sequencing of rearranged TCRbeta segments was performed at approximately 20X coverage. In the authors' own workflow: Clustering was used to correct sequencing errors, and CDR3s were annotated against IMGT so that V, D and J genes could be assigned. Downstream analyses used only productive TCRbeta rearrangements, leaving out any out-of-frame or stop-codon sequences. Clonality was calculated as one minus the Shannon entropy normalized by the log of the number of unique productive sequences. Clones differing between time points or between blood and tumor were identified by Fisher's exact test with Benjamini-Hochberg correction at adjusted p below 0.01. This is the immuneACCESS table as TCRdb keeps it, with only in-frame sequences that have V and J called. A part of the clones is gone; compared with another copy, unresolved V genes explain less than half, and the rest is unexplained. The V and J calls and clone size are taken from that table; D and trimming were inferred from the DNA. Across this sample there are approximately 91,000 clones, with roughly 80% seen only once. The ten largest account for approximately 8.4% of the sample.

The label giving this sample's time point can be read as: peripheral blood 6 weeks after treatment start. A total of under 30 patients with locally advanced or metastatic urothelial carcinoma, treated at Memorial Sloan Kettering on a trial protocol, made up the cohort. Peripheral blood mononuclear cells were collected pretreatment and during treatment, with between 1 and 8 total time points per patient. The Qiagen DNeasy Blood extraction kit was used to purify genomic DNA from total PBMCs and from tumor samples. PBMCs were collected pretreatment and during treatment, and were isolated and stored as previously described. The junction shows trimming of 6 bases on V and 4 bases on J, plus 25 bases between the germline ends. Counted from cysteine to phenylalanine, this CDR3 has 19 amino acids. Only CDR3 DNA remains: 57 bases, in frame from the first base. CDR1 SNHLY and CDR2 FYNNEI were looked up in the germline V gene.

With respect to this clone: It lacks a known antigen. No base qualities exist here, and no much larger clone lies one base off it.

Material: PBMCs, obtained around atezolizumab (anti-PD-L1) treatment. This receptor was taken from a man between 65 and 80 years old with urothelial cancer. The chain joins TRBV2 to TRBJ2-6; a tentative D match to TRBD2 spans 6 bases. The CDR3: CASSPRGGLTLGGANVLTF. The DNA is TGTGCCAGCAGCCCTCGGGGAGGACTGACCTTGGGGGGGGCCAACGTCCTGACTTTC. With the rest looked up from the reference TRBV2 and TRBJ2-6 genes rather than sequenced, the full variable domain is EPEVTQTPSHQVTQMGQEVILRCVPISNHLYFYWYRQILGQKVEFLVSFYNNEISEKSEIFDDQFSVERPDGSNFTLKIRSTKLEDSAMYFCASSPRGGLTLGGANVLTFGAGSRLTVL.